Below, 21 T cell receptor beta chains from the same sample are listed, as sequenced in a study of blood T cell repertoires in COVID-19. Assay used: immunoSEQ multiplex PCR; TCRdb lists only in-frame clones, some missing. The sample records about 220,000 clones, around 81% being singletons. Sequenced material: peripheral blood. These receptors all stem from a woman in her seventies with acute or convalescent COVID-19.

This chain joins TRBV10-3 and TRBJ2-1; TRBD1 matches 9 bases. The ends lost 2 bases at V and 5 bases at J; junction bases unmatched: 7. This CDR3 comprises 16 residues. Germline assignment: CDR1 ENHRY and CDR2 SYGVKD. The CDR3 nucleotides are TGTGCCATCAGTGAGCCACAGGGGGCCGTCGACAATGAGCAGTTCTTC. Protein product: CAISEPQGAVDNEQFF.

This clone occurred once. CDR3 nucleotides: TGTGCCAGCAGCCAGTTAGCGGGGGGGCCTCATGAGCAGTTCTTC. Residues: CASSQLAGGPHEQFF. J is TRBJ2-1 and V is TRBV4-2; 11 nucleotides match TRBD2. This CDR3 comprises 15 residues. Germline V lookup: CDR1 LGHNA, CDR2 YNFKEQ. V was clipped by 3 bases and J by 8 bases; unmatched bases: 6.

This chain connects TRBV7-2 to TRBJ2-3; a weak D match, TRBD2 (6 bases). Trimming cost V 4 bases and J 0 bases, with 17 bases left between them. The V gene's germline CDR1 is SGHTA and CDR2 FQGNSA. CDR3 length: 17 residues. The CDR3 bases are TGTGCCAGCAGCTACTATCGGCGGGGTACTAGCACAGATACGCAGTATTTT. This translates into CASSYYRRGTSTDTQYF. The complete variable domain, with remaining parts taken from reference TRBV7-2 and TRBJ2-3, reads GAGVSQSPSNKVTEKGKDVELRCDPISGHTALYWYRQSLGQGLEFLIYFQGNSAPDKSGLPSDRFSAERTGGSVSTLTIQRTQQEDSAVYLCASSYYRRGTSTDTQYFGPGTRLTVL.

This CDR3 is CASSQDGAGGQYF. CDR3 coding DNA: TGCGCCAGCAGCCAAGATGGGGCGGGGGGCCAGTACTTC. The J gene is TRBJ2-5, the V gene TRBV4-1, with TRBD2 matching 8 bases. Germline trimming cut 0 bases from V and 10 bases from J; bases unmatched to any gene: 4. The germline V gene has CDR1 MGHRA and CDR2 YSYEKL. CDR3 length: 13 amino acids.

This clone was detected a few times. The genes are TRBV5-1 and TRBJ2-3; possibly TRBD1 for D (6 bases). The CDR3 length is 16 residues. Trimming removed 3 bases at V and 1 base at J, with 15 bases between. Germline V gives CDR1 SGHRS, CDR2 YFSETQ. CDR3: CASSSNRVSGTDTQYF. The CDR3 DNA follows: TGCGCCAGCAGCTCAAACAGGGTTTCGGGCACAGATACGCAGTATTTT.

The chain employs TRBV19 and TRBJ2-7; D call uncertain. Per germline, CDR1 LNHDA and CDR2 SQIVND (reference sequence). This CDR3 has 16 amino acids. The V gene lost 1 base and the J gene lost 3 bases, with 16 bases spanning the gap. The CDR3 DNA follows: TGTGCCAGTAGTATAGCCGGAGCTCCACCCTTCTACGAGCAGTACTTC. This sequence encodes CASSIAGAPPFYEQYF.

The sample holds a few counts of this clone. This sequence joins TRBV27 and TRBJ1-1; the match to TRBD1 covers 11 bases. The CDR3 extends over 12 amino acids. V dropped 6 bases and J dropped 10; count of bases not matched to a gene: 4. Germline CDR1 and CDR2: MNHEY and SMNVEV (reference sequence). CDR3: CASSAGTGGAFF. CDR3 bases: TGTGCCAGCAGCGCCGGGACAGGGGGAGCTTTCTTT.

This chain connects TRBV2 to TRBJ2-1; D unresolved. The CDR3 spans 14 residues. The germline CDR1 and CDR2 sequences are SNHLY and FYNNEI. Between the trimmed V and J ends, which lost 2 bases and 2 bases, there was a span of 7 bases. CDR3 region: CASSERLAYNEQFF. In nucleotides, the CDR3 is TGTGCCAGCAGTGAAAGGCTAGCCTACAATGAGCAGTTCTTC.

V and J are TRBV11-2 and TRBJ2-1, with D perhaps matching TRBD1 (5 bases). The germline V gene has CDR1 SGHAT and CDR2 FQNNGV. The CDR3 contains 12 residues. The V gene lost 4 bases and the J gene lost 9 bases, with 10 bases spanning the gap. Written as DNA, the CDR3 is TGTGCCAGCAGCTCCCAGGGAATTGAGCAGTTCTTC. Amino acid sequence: CASSSQGIEQFF.

The CDR3 loop reads CASSYSGPGVEAFF. The CDR3 bases are TGTGCCAGCAGTTACTCAGGGCCAGGGGTTGAAGCTTTCTTT. The rearrangement uses TRBV6-5 and TRBJ1-1, with a possible D match to TRBD1 (6 bases). This CDR3 spans 14 amino acids. CDR1 is MNHEY and CDR2 is SVGAGI in the germline V gene. V was pared by 0 bases and J by 7 bases, with 12 bases between.

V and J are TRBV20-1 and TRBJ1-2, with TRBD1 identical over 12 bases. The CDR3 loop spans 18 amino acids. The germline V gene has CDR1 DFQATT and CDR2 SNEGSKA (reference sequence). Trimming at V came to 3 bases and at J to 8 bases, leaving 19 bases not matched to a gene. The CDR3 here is CSASVGGTGGYGTYGYTF. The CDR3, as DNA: TGCAGTGCTAGTGTAGGTGGGACAGGGGGCTACGGTACTTACGGCTACACCTTC.

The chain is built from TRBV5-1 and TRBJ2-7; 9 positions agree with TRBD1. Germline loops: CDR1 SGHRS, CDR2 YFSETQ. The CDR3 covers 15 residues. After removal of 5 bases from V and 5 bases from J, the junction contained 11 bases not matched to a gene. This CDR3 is CASSVWDREVDEQYF. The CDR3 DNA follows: TGCGCCAGCAGTGTCTGGGACAGGGAGGTGGACGAGCAGTACTTC.

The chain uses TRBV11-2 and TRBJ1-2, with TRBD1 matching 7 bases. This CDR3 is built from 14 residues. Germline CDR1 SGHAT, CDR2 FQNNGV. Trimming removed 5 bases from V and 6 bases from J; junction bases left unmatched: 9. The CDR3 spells CASSQHTGENGYTF. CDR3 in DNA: TGTGCCAGCAGCCAACATACAGGGGAGAATGGCTACACCTTC.

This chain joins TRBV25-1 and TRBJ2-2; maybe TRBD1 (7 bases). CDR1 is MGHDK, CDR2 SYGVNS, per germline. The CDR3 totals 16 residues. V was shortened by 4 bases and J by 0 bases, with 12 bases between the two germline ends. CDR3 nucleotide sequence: TGTGCCAGCAGTGCCCAGGGGGGAGCGAACACCGGGGAGCTGTTTTTT. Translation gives CASSAQGGANTGELFF.

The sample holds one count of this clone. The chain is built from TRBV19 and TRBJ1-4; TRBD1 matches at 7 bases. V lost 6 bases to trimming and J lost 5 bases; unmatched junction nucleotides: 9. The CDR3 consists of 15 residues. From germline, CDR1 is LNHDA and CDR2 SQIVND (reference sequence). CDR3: CASREGTRGNEKLFF. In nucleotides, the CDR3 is TGTGCCAGTAGGGAAGGGACCAGGGGGAATGAAAAACTGTTTTTT.

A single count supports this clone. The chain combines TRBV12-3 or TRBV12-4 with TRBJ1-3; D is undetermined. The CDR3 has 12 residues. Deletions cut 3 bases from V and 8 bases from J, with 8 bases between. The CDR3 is CASSLGTDTIYF. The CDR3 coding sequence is TGTGCCAGCAGTTTGGGCACCGACACCATATATTTT.

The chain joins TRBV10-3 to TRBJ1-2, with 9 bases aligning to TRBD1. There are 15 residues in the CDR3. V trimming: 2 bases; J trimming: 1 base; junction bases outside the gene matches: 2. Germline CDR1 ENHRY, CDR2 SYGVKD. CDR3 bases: TGTGCCATCAGTGAGGGGACAGGGAGTAACTATGGCTACACCTTC. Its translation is CAISEGTGSNYGYTF.

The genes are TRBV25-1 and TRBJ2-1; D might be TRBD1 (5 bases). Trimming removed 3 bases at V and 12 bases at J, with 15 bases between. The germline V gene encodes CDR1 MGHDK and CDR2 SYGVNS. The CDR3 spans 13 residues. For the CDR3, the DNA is TGTGCCAGCAGTGACTCCAAAAGGGGTGGGCAGTTCTTC. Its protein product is CASSDSKRGGQFF.

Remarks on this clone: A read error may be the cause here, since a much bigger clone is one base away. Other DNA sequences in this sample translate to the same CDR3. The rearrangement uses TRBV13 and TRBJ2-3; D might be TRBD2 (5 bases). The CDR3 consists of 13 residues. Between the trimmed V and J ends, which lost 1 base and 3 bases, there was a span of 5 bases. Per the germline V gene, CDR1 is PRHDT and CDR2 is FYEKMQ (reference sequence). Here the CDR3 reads CASSLAGTDTQYF. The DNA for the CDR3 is TGTGCCAGCAGCTTAGCGGGGACAGATACGCAGTATTTT.

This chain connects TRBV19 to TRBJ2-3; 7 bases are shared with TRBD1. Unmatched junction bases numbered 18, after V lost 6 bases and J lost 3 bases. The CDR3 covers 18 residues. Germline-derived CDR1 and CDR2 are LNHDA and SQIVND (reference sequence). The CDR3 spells CASSKYVPPGTETDTQYF. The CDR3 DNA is TGTGCCAGTAGCAAATATGTTCCGCCCGGGACAGAGACAGATACGCAGTATTTT.

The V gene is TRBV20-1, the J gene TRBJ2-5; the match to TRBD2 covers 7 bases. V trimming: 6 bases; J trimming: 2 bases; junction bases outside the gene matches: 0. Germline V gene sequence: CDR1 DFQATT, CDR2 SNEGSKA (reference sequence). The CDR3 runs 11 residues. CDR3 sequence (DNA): TGCAGTGCGGGGGGGCAAGAGACCCAGTACTTC. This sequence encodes CSAGGQETQYF.